One and the same sample provided the 18 T cell receptor beta chains below, sequenced in a study of pediatric ulcerative colitis. Method: immunoSEQ multiplex PCR; TCRdb's copy keeps in-frame clones and lacks some. The table lists approximately 60,000 clones, 86% of them singletons. Sequencing used blood. These receptor sequences come from a boy aged 5-17 years with severe ulcerative colitis.

V and J are TRBV19 and TRBJ1-1; D is perhaps TRBD1 (5 bases). Germline V gene data show CDR1 as LNHDA and CDR2 as SQIVND (reference sequence). This CDR3 spans 13 amino acids. V was trimmed by 11 bases and J by 4 bases, leaving 17 bases between them. The CDR3: CAVKGGEGTEAFF. The CDR3 nucleotides read TGTGCCGTTAAGGGAGGGGAAGGCACTGAAGCTTTCTTT.

The chain combines TRBV6-5 with TRBJ2-3, with 11 bases that match TRBD1. CDR3 length equals 14 residues. The V and J ends lost 4 bases and 5 bases, in that order; junction bases with no gene match: 2. The germline gives CDR1 MNHEY, CDR2 SVGAGI. CDR3 region: CASSWTGGRDTQYF. As DNA, the CDR3 is TGTGCCAGCAGTTGGACAGGGGGCAGAGATACGCAGTATTTT.

The genes are TRBV6-4 and TRBJ2-1; 7 bases fit TRBD2. The CDR3 has 16 residues. CDR1 is MRHNA and CDR2 is SNTAGT in the germline V gene. Trimming cost V 4 bases and J 4 bases; bases outside gene matches: 10. The CDR3 DNA sequence: TGTGCCAGCAGTGCTTGGGGTGGCGGGAGATACAATGAGCAGTTCTTC. Translating gives CASSAWGGGRYNEQFF.

The rearrangement uses TRBV7-8 and TRBJ2-1; D possibly matches TRBD1 or TRBD2 (5 bases each). The CDR3 has 12 amino acids. Germline CDR1 is SGHVS and CDR2 is FQNEAQ. The V gene lost 1 base and the J gene lost 10 bases, with 8 bases spanning the gap. Here the CDR3 DNA reads TGTGCCAGCAGCTTAGTGAGGGGAGAGCAGTTCTTC. This sequence encodes CASSLVRGEQFF.

J is TRBJ2-3 and V is TRBV6-1; 9 bases match TRBD2. With V trimmed by 7 bases and J by 0 bases, 2 bases remained unmatched. The CDR3 extends over 14 amino acids. The germline V gene encodes CDR1 MNHNS and CDR2 SASEGT. CDR3 region: CASTTSGSTDTQYF. The CDR3 DNA reads TGTGCCAGCACGACTAGCGGAAGCACAGATACGCAGTATTTT.

The rearrangement links TRBV19 to TRBJ2-1; a possible D gene is TRBD2 (6 bases). Between the trimmed V and J ends, which lost 5 bases and 7 bases, there was a span of 18 bases. This CDR3 has 15 amino acids. Germline V gives CDR1 LNHDA, CDR2 SQIVND (reference sequence). CDR3 protein: CASSDHSGWGNEQFF. The CDR3 DNA follows: TGTGCCAGTAGTGATCATAGCGGATGGGGTAATGAGCAGTTCTTC.

The chain is built from TRBV5-1 and TRBJ2-1, with D tentatively TRBD1 or TRBD2 (6 bases each). Trimming pared 2 bases from V and 7 bases from J, leaving 25 bases between. Germline V lookup: CDR1 SGHRS, CDR2 YFSETQ. There are 18 residues in the CDR3. CDR3: CASSFPRGVAGLWNEQFF. CDR3 DNA sequence: TGCGCCAGCAGCTTCCCAAGGGGGGTCGCGGGATTGTGGAATGAGCAGTTCTTC.

The chain links TRBV29-1 to TRBJ2-7; no clear D gene. Germline V gene data show CDR1 as SQVTM and CDR2 as ANQGSEA. The CDR3 is 12 residues long. Trimming stripped 0 bases from V and 2 bases from J, with 5 bases between. The chain's CDR3 is CSVEESAYEQYF. The CDR3 region has the DNA TGCAGCGTTGAAGAGTCGGCCTACGAGCAGTACTTC.

V and J are TRBV5-6 and TRBJ1-1; D ambiguous. CDR1 is SGHDT, CDR2 YYEEEE, per germline. Trimming shortened V by 2 bases and J by 0 bases, and 5 bases separated the two germline ends. The CDR3 has 13 amino acids. The CDR3 spells CASSFSVNTEAFF. In nucleotides, the CDR3 is TGTGCCAGCAGCTTTTCTGTGAACACTGAAGCTTTCTTT. Based on the CDR3 plus reference TRBV5-6 and TRBJ1-1, the full variable domain is DAGVTQSPTHLIKTRGQQVTLRCSPKSGHDTVSWYQQALGQGPQFIFQYYEEEERQRGNFPDRFSGHQFPNYSSELNVNALLLGDSALYLCASSFSVNTEAFFGQGTRLTVV.

The chain joins TRBV10-3 to TRBJ1-2; 8 nucleotides line up with TRBD1. Germline V lookup: CDR1 ENHRY, CDR2 SYGVKD. V lost 8 bases and J lost 5; bases outside the gene matches: 7. The length of the CDR3 is 13 residues. CDR3 nucleotides: TGTGCCATCTCGGCAGGGGGCGTTTATGGCTACACCTTC. Amino acids: CAISAGGVYGYTF.

This clone was detected a few times. V usage is TRBV21-1 and J usage is TRBJ1-2; the DNA was not used to check the table's D call, TRBD1. TRBV21-1 counts as a pseudogene. CDR3 size: 18 residues. In nucleotides, the CDR3 is TGTGCCAGCAGCAACCTTGAAGTTCCGGGACAGGGGATTGATGGCTACACCTTC. Protein: CASSNLEVPGQGIDGYTF.

The rearrangement links TRBV6-5 to TRBJ2-1; no clear D gene. The CDR3 contains 14 residues. The V gene's germline CDR1 is MNHEY and CDR2 SVGAGI. V shed 6 bases and J shed 2 bases, with 11 bases lying between them. CDR3 in amino acids: CASSSQETYNEQFF. The DNA for the CDR3 is TGTGCCAGCAGCAGCCAGGAAACCTACAATGAGCAGTTCTTC.

The V gene is TRBV27, the J gene TRBJ1-3; D is ambiguous. The CDR3 extends over 15 amino acids. The germline CDR1 and CDR2 sequences are MNHEY and SMNVEV (reference sequence). V lost 4 bases, J lost 4 bases, and 14 bases lay in between. The DNA for the CDR3 is TGTGCCAGCAGTTACGGCCCCCCAGCCGGAAACACCATATATTTT. Translation: CASSYGPPAGNTIYF.

A few counts support this clone. Germline is not matched at one junction end, which may reflect a read error. V and J are TRBV19 and TRBJ1-2, with D possibly matching TRBD1 (5 bases). CDR1 is LNHDA, CDR2 SQIVND, per germline (reference sequence). The CDR3 spans 11 residues. The CDR3 sequence: CASSIGDGFSF. The CDR3 DNA sequence: TGTGCCAGTAGTATTGGGGACGGCTTTTCCTTC.

This chain connects TRBV6-4 to TRBJ2-1; no clear D gene. V lost 0 bases to trimming and J lost 4 bases, with 10 bases between them. The CDR3 runs to 15 residues. Germline values: CDR1 MRHNA, CDR2 SNTAGT. The DNA for the CDR3 is TGTGCCAGCAGTGACTCTGGCGCTGTGTACAATGAGCAGTTCTTC. Amino acid sequence: CASSDSGAVYNEQFF.

V and J are TRBV4-1 and TRBJ2-1; 9 nucleotides match TRBD2. Trimming took 4 bases from V and 7 from J; bases not matched to a gene: 17. This CDR3 has 18 residues. The germline CDR1 and CDR2 sequences are MGHRA and YSYEKL. CDR3 region: CASSRVLAGPEGKNEQFF. For the CDR3, the DNA is TGCGCCAGCAGCCGTGTGCTAGCGGGACCCGAGGGCAAGAATGAGCAGTTCTTC.

There are a few counts of this clone. The chain joins TRBV7-2 to TRBJ2-5; D remains ambiguous. The CDR3 consists of 11 residues. Germline V gene sequence: CDR1 SGHTA, CDR2 FQGNSA. Trimming stripped 1 base from V and 5 bases from J, with 2 bases between. CDR3 residues: CASSLDETQYF. The DNA of the CDR3 is TGTGCCAGCAGCTTAGACGAGACCCAGTACTTC. Variable domain in full (rest from reference TRBV7-2 and TRBJ2-5): GAGVSQSPSNKVTEKGKDVELRCDPISGHTALYWYRQSLGQGLEFLIYFQGNSAPDKSGLPSDRFSAERTGGSVSTLTIQRTQQEDSAVYLCASSLDETQYFGPGTRLLVL.

The rearrangement links TRBV10-2 to TRBJ2-7, with no clear D. CDR3 size: 12 residues. Trimming took off 3 bases at V and 6 bases at J, with 9 bases between the two ends. From germline, CDR1 is WSHSY and CDR2 SAAADI. The chain's CDR3 is CASSEWAGEQYF. The CDR3 coding sequence is TGCGCCAGCAGTGAATGGGCTGGCGAGCAGTACTTC.